This TCR beta chain was captured in a study of CD8 T cells in ankylosing spondylitis. Overall study results and limits: About 8 highly homologous variants formed a TCR beta motif that appeared characteristic of ankylosing spondylitis blood.

This clonotype was detected ten times or more. Its antigen is undetermined. V shed 5 bases, J shed 3 bases, and the junction held 8 bases outside the gene matches. This CDR3 spans 15 amino acids. In germline, CDR1 is SGHAT, CDR2 FQNNGV. Quantitative molecular-barcoded 5'-RACE generated the TCR beta libraries. TCRdb processed the 5' RACE reads anew with MiXCR; each CDR3 protein has one entry. This repertoire shows 150,000 or so distinct CDR3 sequences, approximately 9% found once; its top ten account for around 15%. This receptor was obtained from a female donor with ankylosing spondylitis or in good health (not recorded which). The J gene is TRBJ2-7, the V gene TRBV11-2; TRBD2 agrees at 9 bases. The sequencing input was blood, either unsorted or a sorted T cell fraction (not recorded which). Here the CDR3 DNA reads TGTGCCAGCAGCCCAGGACTAGCGACCCTCTACGAGCAGTACTTC. Residues: CASSPGLATLYEQYF.